This T cell receptor beta chain was captured in a study of shared clonotypes between healthy human individuals. The repertoire was sequenced with immunoSEQ multiplex PCR; TCRdb's copy has only in-frame clones and lacks some. In the table there are over 2 million clones, 90% to 95% of which are singletons. The CDR3 runs 14 residues. V was trimmed by 8 bases and J by 2 bases, leaving 10 bases between them. CDR1 is LNHDA, CDR2 SQIVND, per germline (reference sequence). The sequence was obtained from a man aged 18 to 35 in good health. What was sequenced was naive CD4+ T cells sorted from blood. Sample subset: CD45RA+ positively selected. The V call is TRBV19, the J call TRBJ2-6; unclear D gene. The CDR3 nucleotides read TGTGCCAGTGAAGGAGTAACTGGGGCCAACGTCCTGACTTTC. Translated: CASEGVTGANVLTF.